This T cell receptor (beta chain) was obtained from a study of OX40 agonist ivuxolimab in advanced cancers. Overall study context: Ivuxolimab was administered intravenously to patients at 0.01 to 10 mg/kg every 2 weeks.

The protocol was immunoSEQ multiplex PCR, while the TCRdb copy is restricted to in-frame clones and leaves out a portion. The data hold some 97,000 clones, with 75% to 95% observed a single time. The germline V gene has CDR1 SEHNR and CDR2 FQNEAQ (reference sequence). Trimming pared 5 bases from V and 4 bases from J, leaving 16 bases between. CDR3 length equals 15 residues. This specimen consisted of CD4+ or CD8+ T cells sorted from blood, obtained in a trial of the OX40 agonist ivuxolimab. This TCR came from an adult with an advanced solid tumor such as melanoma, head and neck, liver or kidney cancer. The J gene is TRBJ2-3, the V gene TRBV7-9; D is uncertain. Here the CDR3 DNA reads TGTGCCAGCAGCGGAGTTTTAGAGAGCGCAGATACGCAGTATTTT. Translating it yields CASSGVLESADTQYF.